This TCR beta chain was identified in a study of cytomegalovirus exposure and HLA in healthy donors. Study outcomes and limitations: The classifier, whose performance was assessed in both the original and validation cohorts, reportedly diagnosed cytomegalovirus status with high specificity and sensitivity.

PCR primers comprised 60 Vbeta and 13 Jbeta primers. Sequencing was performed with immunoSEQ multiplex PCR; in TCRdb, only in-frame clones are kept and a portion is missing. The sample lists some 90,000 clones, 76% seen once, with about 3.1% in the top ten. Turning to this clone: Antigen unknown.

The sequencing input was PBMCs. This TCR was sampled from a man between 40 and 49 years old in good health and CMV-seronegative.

CDR3 region: CASSEEGPLPQETQYF. In nucleotides, the CDR3 is TGTGCCAGCAGTGAAGAGGGGCCCCTACCCCAAGAGACCCAGTACTTC. The V gene is TRBV6-1, the J gene TRBJ2-5; possible D gene TRBD1, 5 bases. Deletions cut 1 base from V and 1 base from J, with 13 bases between. There are 16 residues in the CDR3. The germline gives CDR1 MNHNS, CDR2 SASEGT.